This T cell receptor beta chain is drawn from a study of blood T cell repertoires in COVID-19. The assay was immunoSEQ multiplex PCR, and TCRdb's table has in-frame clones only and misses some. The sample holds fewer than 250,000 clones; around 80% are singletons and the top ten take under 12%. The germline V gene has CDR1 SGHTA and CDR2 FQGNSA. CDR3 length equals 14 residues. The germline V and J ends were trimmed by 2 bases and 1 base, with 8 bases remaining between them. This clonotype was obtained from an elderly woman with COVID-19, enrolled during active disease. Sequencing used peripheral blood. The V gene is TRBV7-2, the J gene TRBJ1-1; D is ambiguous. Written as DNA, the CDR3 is TGTGCCAGCAGCTTACTGCCGGGGAACACTGAAGCTTTCTTT. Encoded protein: CASSLLPGNTEAFF. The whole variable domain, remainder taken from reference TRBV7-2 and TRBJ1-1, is GAGVSQSPSNKVTEKGKDVELRCDPISGHTALYWYRQSLGQGLEFLIYFQGNSAPDKSGLPSDRFSAERTGGSVSTLTIQRTQQEDSAVYLCASSLLPGNTEAFFGQGTRLTVV.